The source of this TCR beta chain is a study of blood T cells in healthy people across ages. Study-level results: While age rose, TCR beta diversity per million T cells dropped in a roughly linear way.

The study isolated at least 7 million PBMCs from each sample. PCR was performed a second time for roughly 7 to 12 cycles using a sample-barcoded 5' primer and a J-beta primer mix. TCRdb re-called the 5' RACE reads with MiXCR, one entry per CDR3 protein. The sample yields 800,000 or so distinct CDR3 sequences, around 25% seen once. Per germline, CDR1 SEHNR and CDR2 FQNEAQ (reference sequence). The CDR3 is 14 amino acids. With 4 bases clipped from V and 5 bases from J, the junction kept 3 bases outside the gene matches. Remarks on this clonotype: Its antigen remains unidentified.

The sample was also reused in another study, on T cells of mothers and their children. From that report: Similar effects of thymic selection on TCR recombination output were recorded in related and unrelated pairs.

The chain couples TRBV7-9 to TRBJ1-1; 11 bases line up with TRBD1. The sample was blood. This TCR came from a boy younger than 18 in good health. CDR3 loop: CASSWGQGETEAFF. As DNA, the CDR3 is TGTGCCAGCAGCTGGGGACAGGGGGAGACTGAAGCTTTCTTT. Full variable domain (missing parts from reference TRBV7-9 and TRBJ1-1): DTGVSQNPRHKITKRGQNVTFRCDPISEHNRLYWYRQTLGQGPEFLTYFQNEAQLEKSRLLSDRFSAERPKGSFSTLEIQRTEQGDSAMYLCASSWGQGETEAFFGQGTRLTVV.